This T cell receptor beta chain was profiled in a study of cytomegalovirus exposure and HLA in healthy donors. As for the study in general: Approximately 80 million unique TCRs, all from HLA-typed donors, were included in an early release of the data.

Trimming at V came to 3 bases and at J to 0 bases, leaving 3 bases not matched to a gene. Germline CDR1 reads SGHRS; CDR2 reads YFSETQ. The CDR3 spans 14 residues. PCR used 60 Vbeta primers and 13 Jbeta primers. Libraries were prepared by immunoSEQ multiplex PCR; TCRdb keeps only in-frame clonotypes and omits some of them. The table records about 190,000 clones, roughly 81% of them present only once. This sequence joins TRBV5-1 and TRBJ2-7, with 7 bases fitting TRBD1. The sequence was collected from a young woman in good health and CMV-seropositive. Sequencing input: PBMCs. CDR3 nucleotide sequence: TGCGCCAGCAGCTCCGGACAGGTCTCCTACGAGCAGTACTTC. Translating gives CASSSGQVSYEQYF.